Below, 6 T cell receptor beta chains from the same sample are listed, as sequenced in a study of cytomegalovirus exposure and HLA in healthy donors. The PCR contained 60 Vbeta and 13 Jbeta primers. The data were produced by immunoSEQ multiplex PCR, yet TCRdb's version contains in-frame clones alone and is incomplete. The sample yields some 200,000 clones, roughly 68% seen once. The sample was PBMCs. These receptors were taken from a woman in her thirties in good health and CMV-seronegative.

This clone was seen just once. The rearrangement joins TRBV23-1 to TRBJ2-1; 16 bases match TRBD2. TRBV23-1 is labeled an ORF, and its function is uncertain. The length of the CDR3 is 18 residues. Trimming cost V 2 bases and J 5 bases; bases outside gene matches: 6. Here the CDR3 reads CASSQPGLAGGRDNEQFF. The CDR3 DNA reads as TGCGCCAGCAGTCAACCGGGACTAGCGGGGGGGCGGGACAATGAGCAGTTCTTC.

The rearrangement links TRBV12-5 to TRBJ1-1; 8 nucleotides match TRBD1. The CDR3 is 17 amino acids. The germline CDR1 and CDR2 sequences are LGHNT and FRNRAP. V lost 0 bases to trimming and J lost 2 bases; unmatched junction nucleotides: 8. The CDR3 DNA reads as TGTGCTAGTGGTTTGGTACAGGCGACAGGGGTAAACACTGAAGCTTTCTTT. Protein sequence: CASGLVQATGVNTEAFF.

This chain links TRBV11-2 with TRBJ2-7, with D possibly TRBD2 on 5 matching bases. Deletions cut 5 bases from V and 5 bases from J, with 13 bases between. Looked up from germline, CDR1 is SGHAT and CDR2 is FQNNGV. The CDR3 has 13 amino acids. This chain's CDR3 is CASSQLTSHEQYF. As DNA, the CDR3 is TGTGCCAGCAGCCAACTTACTAGTCACGAGCAGTACTTC.

This chain links TRBV4-3 with TRBJ1-1; a weak D match, TRBD1 (5 bases). Per the germline V gene, CDR1 is LGHNA and CDR2 is YSLEER. V was trimmed by 3 bases and J by 6 bases, leaving 11 bases between them. The length of the CDR3 is 13 residues. This CDR3 is CASSHAGGAEAFF. CDR3 nucleotide sequence: TGCGCCAGCAGCCACGCCGGAGGGGCTGAAGCTTTCTTT.

This clone was seen only once. In DNA, the CDR3 is TGCGCCAGCAGTGATTTATTAAGGGACTTCACCCAAGAGACCCAGTACTTC. Protein sequence: CASSDLLRDFTQETQYF. The chain joins TRBV10-2 to TRBJ2-5, with a tentative D call TRBD2 (6 bases). The CDR3 sequence is 17 residues long. V was trimmed by 3 bases and J by 1 base, leaving 18 bases between them. Germline V gene lookup returns CDR1 WSHSY and CDR2 SAAADI.

This clone showed up just a few times. The chain joins TRBV2 to TRBJ2-3; 7 bases are a match to TRBD2. Germline V gives CDR1 SNHLY, CDR2 FYNNEI. This CDR3 has 15 residues. After removal of 5 bases from V and 2 bases from J, the junction contained 7 bases not matched to a gene. CDR3 sequence (DNA): TGTGCCAGCAGTCTTAGCGGGCGTCCCACAGATACGCAGTATTTT. Protein: CASSLSGRPTDTQYF.